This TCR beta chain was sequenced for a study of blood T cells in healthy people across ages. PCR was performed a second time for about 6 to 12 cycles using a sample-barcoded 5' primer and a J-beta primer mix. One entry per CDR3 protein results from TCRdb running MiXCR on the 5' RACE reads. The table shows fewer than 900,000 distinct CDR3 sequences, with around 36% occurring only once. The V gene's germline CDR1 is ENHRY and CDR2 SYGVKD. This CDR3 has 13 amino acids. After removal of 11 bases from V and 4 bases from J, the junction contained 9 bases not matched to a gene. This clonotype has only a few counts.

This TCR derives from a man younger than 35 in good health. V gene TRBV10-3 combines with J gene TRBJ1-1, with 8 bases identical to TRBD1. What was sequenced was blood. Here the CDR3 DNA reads TGTGCCTCGAACAGAGACAGGGGCACTGAAGCTTTCTTT. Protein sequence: CASNRDRGTEAFF.